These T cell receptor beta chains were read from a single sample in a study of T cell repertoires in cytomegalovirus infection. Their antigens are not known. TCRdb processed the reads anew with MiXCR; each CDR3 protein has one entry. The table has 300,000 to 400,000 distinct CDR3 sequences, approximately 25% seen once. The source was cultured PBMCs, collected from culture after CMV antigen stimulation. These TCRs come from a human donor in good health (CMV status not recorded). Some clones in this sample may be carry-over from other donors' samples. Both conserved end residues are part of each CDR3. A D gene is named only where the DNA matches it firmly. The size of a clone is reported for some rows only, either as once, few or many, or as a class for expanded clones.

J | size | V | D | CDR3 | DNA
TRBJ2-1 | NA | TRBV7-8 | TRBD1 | CASSLGDRGQFF | TGTGCCAGCAGCTTAGGGGACAGGGGACAGTTCTTC
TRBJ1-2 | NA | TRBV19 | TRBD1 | CASRETGGIGYTF | TGTGCCAGTAGGGAAACAGGGGGCATTGGCTACACCTTC
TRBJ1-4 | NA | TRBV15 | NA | CATSRDGTVRNEKLFF | TGTGCCACCAGCAGAGATGGTACCGTGAGGAATGAAAAACTGTTTTTT
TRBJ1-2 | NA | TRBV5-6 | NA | CASRFQGLYGYTF | TGTGCCAGCAGGTTCCAGGGGCTTTATGGCTACACCTTC
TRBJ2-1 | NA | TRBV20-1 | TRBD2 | CSAEDGTSGYNEQFF | TGCAGTGCTGAGGACGGGACTAGCGGTTACAATGAGCAGTTCTTC
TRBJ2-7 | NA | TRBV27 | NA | CASRQEPSYEQYF | TGTGCCAGCAGGCAGGAGCCATCCTACGAGCAGTACTTC
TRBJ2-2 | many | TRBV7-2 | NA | CASSADMTGELFF | TGTGCCAGCAGCGCAGACATGACCGGGGAGCTGTTTTTT
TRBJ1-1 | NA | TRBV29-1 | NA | CSAFRVTEAFF | TGCAGCGCTTTTAGGGTCACTGAAGCTTTCTTT
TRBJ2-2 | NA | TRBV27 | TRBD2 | CASSWTSGRAANTGELFF | TGTGCCAGCAGTTGGACTAGCGGGAGGGCCGCGAACACCGGGGAGCTGTTTTTT
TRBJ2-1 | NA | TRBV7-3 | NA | CASSLTLLGVNEQFF | TGTGCCAGCAGCTTAACCCTGCTCGGCGTCAATGAGCAGTTCTTC
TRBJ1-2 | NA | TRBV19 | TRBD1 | CASSDYNDRVGYTF | TGTGCCAGTAGTGACTACAACGACAGGGTTGGCTACACCTTC
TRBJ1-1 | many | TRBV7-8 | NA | CASSLEGGRMNTEAFF | TGTGCCAGCAGCTTAGAAGGTGGCAGAATGAACACTGAAGCTTTCTTT
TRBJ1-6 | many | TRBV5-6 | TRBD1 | CASSLGRIDRGNSPLHF | TGTGCCAGCAGCTTGGGAAGGATCGACAGGGGTAATTCACCCCTCCACTTT
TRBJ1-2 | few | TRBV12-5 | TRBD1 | CASGEAGGEYHGYTF | TGTGCTAGTGGCGAAGCAGGGGGGGAGTATCATGGCTACACCTTC
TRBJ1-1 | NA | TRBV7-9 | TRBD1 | CATRDSSKQSTEAFF | TGTGCCACGCGGGACAGCTCCAAACAGTCCACTGAAGCTTTCTTT
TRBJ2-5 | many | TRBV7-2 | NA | CASSYSGQETQYF | TGTGCCAGCAGCTACAGCGGGCAAGAGACCCAGTACTTC
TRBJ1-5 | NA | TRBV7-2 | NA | CASSLARDRRNQPQHF | TGTGCCAGCAGCTTAGCCCGGGACCGAAGAAATCAGCCCCAGCATTTT
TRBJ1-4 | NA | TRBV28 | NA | CASSLFRGVPNEKLFF | TGTGCCAGCAGTTTATTCCGGGGGGTGCCGAATGAAAAACTGTTTTTT
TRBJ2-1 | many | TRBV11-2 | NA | CASSWVAQGNEQFF | TGTGCCAGCAGCTGGGTAGCGCAAGGCAATGAGCAGTTCTTC
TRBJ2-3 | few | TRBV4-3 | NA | CASSQAHEGEAKTSTDTQYF | TGCGCCAGCAGCCAAGCCCATGAGGGGGAGGCAAAAACTAGCACAGATACGCAGTATTTT
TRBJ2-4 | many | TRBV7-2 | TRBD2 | CASSLELAGGPGAKNIQYF | TGTGCCAGCAGCTTAGAACTAGCGGGAGGGCCAGGAGCCAAAAACATTCAGTACTTC
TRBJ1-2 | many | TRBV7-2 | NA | CASSLVGGGSTLHGYTF | TGTGCCAGCAGCTTAGTGGGGGGAGGATCTACCTTGCATGGCTACACCTTC
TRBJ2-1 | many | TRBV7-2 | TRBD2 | CASSPAGLAGGPHNEQFF | TGTGCCAGCAGCCCCGCGGGGCTAGCGGGAGGGCCCCACAATGAGCAGTTCTTC
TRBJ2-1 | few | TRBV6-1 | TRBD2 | CASSERGLASGQFF | TGTGCCAGCAGTGAACGGGGACTAGCGTCCGGGCAGTTCTTC
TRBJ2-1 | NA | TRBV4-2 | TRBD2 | CASSQDTSGKTEQFF | TGTGCCAGCAGCCAAGACACTAGCGGGAAAACTGAGCAGTTCTTC
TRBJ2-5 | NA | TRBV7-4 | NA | CASSLDTGQETQYF | TGTGCCAGCAGCTTAGATACAGGCCAAGAGACCCAGTACTTC
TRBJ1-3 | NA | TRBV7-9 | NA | CASSFRADGNTIYF | TGTGCCAGCAGCTTCCGCGCAGACGGAAACACCATATATTTT
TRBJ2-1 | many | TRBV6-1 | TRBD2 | CASSPMTSGRGHEQFF | TGTGCCAGCAGTCCCATGACTAGCGGGAGAGGGCATGAGCAGTTCTTC
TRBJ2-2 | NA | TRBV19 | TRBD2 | CASSIASGRADTGELFF | TGTGCCAGTAGTATCGCTAGCGGGAGGGCCGATACCGGGGAGCTGTTTTTT
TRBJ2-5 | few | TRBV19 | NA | CASTLGAGYQETQYF | TGTGCCAGTACCCTAGGGGCGGGGTACCAAGAGACCCAGTACTTC
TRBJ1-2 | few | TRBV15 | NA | CATSRPPDGYTF | TGTGCCACCAGCCGACCGCCCGATGGCTACACCTTC
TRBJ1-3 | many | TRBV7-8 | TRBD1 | CASSPGEGASGNTIYF | TGTGCCAGCAGCCCCGGGGAGGGGGCCTCTGGAAACACCATATATTTT
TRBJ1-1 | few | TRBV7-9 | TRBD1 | CASSSGTGYPEAFF | TGTGCCAGCAGTTCCGGGACAGGGTATCCTGAAGCTTTCTTT
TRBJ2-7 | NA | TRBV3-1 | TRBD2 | CASSQGLAGAEQYF | TGTGCCAGCAGCCAGGGACTAGCGGGAGCCGAGCAGTACTTC
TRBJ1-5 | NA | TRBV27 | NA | CASSARPGGNQPQHF | TGTGCCAGCAGTGCCAGACCGGGGGGAAATCAGCCCCAGCATTTT
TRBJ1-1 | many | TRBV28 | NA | CASSPPGRAAFF | TGTGCCAGCAGTCCCCCGGGGAGGGCCGCTTTCTTT
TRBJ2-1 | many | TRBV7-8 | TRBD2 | CASSLAPRTSGNRPSSYNEQFF | TGTGCCAGCAGCTTAGCCCCCCGGACTAGCGGGAACCGACCGAGCTCCTACAATGAGCAGTTCTTC
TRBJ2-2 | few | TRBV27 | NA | CASSPYGTGELFF | TGTGCCAGCAGTCCTTATGGTACCGGGGAGCTGTTTTTT
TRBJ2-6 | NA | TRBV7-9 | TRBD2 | CASSLRGGGGANVLTF | TGTGCCAGCAGCTTGCGGGGGGGAGGTGGGGCCAACGTCCTGACTTTC
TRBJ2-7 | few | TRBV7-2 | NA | CASSFPGTDPSYEQYF | TGTGCCAGCAGCTTCCCGGGCACCGATCCGTCCTACGAGCAGTACTTC
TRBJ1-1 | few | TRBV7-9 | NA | CASSPRMNTEAFF | TGTGCCAGCAGCCCCCGGATGAACACTGAAGCTTTCTTT
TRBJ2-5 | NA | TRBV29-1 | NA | CSVGRDQETQYF | TGCAGCGTTGGTAGGGACCAAGAGACCCAGTACTTC
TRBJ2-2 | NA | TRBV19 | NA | CASSIEDGRLTGELFF | TGTGCCAGTAGTATAGAGGACGGGAGACTCACCGGGGAGCTGTTTTTT
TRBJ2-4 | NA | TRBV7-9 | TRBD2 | CASSSIAGEDKNIQYF | TGTGCCAGCAGCTCTATAGCGGGAGAGGACAAAAACATTCAGTACTTC
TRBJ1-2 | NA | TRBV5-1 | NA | CASSLNTVGIGGYGYTF | TGCGCCAGCAGCTTAAATACCGTTGGCATAGGGGGATATGGCTACACCTTC
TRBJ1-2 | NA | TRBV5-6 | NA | CASHKAGRRNYGYTF | TGTGCCAGCCATAAAGCAGGGAGACGGAACTATGGCTACACCTTC
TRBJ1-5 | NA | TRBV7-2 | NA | CASSLSLGGEGNQPQHF | TGTGCCAGCAGCTTAAGTCTGGGAGGGGAAGGCAATCAGCCCCAGCATTTT
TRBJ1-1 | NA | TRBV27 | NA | CASSLLFRLNTEAFF | TGTGCCAGCAGTTTATTATTTCGGTTGAACACTGAAGCTTTCTTT
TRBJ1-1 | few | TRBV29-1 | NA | CSAQGPEAFF | TGCAGCGCCCAAGGACCTGAAGCTTTCTTT
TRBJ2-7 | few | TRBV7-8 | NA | CASSPSRQGGYEQYF | TGTGCCAGCAGCCCCTCCAGGCAGGGCGGCTACGAGCAGTACTTC
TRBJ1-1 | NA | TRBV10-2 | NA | CASRENTNTEAFF | TGCGCCAGCAGGGAAAACACGAACACTGAAGCTTTCTTT
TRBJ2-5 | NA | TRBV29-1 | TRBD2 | CSVGSGSQETQYF | TGCAGCGTTGGTAGCGGGAGCCAAGAGACCCAGTACTTC
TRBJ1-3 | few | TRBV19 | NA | CASIPPGIDTIYF | TGTGCCAGTATTCCCCCCGGGATAGACACCATATATTTT
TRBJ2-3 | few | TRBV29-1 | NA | CSVVRSTDTQYF | TGCAGCGTTGTTAGGAGCACAGATACGCAGTATTTT
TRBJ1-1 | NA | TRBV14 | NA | CASSRTGSVNTEAFF | TGTGCCAGCAGCCGAACAGGGAGCGTAAACACTGAAGCTTTCTTT
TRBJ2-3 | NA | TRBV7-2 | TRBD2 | CASSASLAGGPGDTQYF | TGTGCCAGCAGCGCCTCACTAGCGGGAGGGCCGGGAGATACGCAGTATTTT
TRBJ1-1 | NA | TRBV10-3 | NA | CAISEAGPRAEAFF | TGTGCCATCAGTGAGGCAGGGCCCAGAGCTGAAGCTTTCTTT
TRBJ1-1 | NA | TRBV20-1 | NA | CSAPWGAGVEAFF | TGCAGTGCTCCCTGGGGGGCAGGGGTCGAAGCTTTCTTT
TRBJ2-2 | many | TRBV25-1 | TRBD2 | CASSIVRLAGNTGELFF | TGTGCCAGCAGTATCGTAAGACTAGCGGGAAACACCGGGGAGCTGTTTTTT
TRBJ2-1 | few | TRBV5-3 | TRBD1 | CARSLEIPGQGSRDKIFNEQFF | TGTGCCAGAAGCTTGGAGATACCGGGACAGGGGTCGCGGGACAAAATATTCAATGAGCAGTTCTTC